One and the same sample provided the 17 T cell receptor beta chains below, sequenced in a study of a mutant IDH1 vaccine in newly diagnosed glioma. Measured with immunoSEQ multiplex PCR; TCRdb has only the in-frame clones, and not every one. The repertoire holds around 120,000 clones, with about four fifths as singletons. These receptors' antigens are unknown. Time point given: week 11, during vaccination. Vaccination comprised doses that each held 300 ug of mutant IDH1 20-mer peptide, plus topical imiquimod. Sequencing was performed on PBMCs, taken from a glioma patient whose treatment included an IDH1 peptide vaccine. The receptors come from a man aged 40-49 years with glioma.

The chain employs TRBV18 and TRBJ2-7, with TRBD1 identical over 7 bases. V trimming: 4 bases; J trimming: 3 bases; junction bases outside the gene matches: 6. Germline lookup yields CDR1 KGHSH and CDR2 LQKENI. This CDR3 region has 14 residues. CDR3 sequence reads: CASSLTTGNYEQYF. CDR3 sequence (DNA): TGTGCCAGCTCACTAACGACAGGGAACTACGAGCAGTACTTC.

The chain couples TRBV5-4 to TRBJ2-3, with a tentative D call TRBD1 (6 bases). The CDR3 spans 15 residues. Trimming cost V 0 bases and J 0 bases, with 8 bases left between them. The germline gives CDR1 SGHNT, CDR2 YYREEE (reference sequence). In nucleotides, the CDR3 is TGTGCCAGCAGCTTGGAACAGGGAAGCACAGATACGCAGTATTTT. This sequence encodes CASSLEQGSTDTQYF.

This chain links TRBV28 with TRBJ2-7; 8 bases are shared with TRBD1. In germline, CDR1 is MDHEN, CDR2 SYDVKM. V was clipped by 3 bases and J by 4 bases; unmatched bases: 11. The CDR3 sequence is 16 residues long. CDR3 DNA sequence: TGTGCCAGCAGTTTCACTACAACCGGGACAGGATACGAGCAGTACTTC. It translates to CASSFTTTGTGYEQYF.

The V call is TRBV19, the J call TRBJ2-1; no clear D. Trimming shortened V by 7 bases and J by 1 base, and 14 bases separated the two germline ends. The CDR3 runs 15 residues. Germline CDR1 is LNHDA and CDR2 is SQIVND (reference sequence). In DNA, the CDR3 is TGTGCCAGTAAAACAGTTTCCCTTTCCTACAATGAGCAGTTCTTC. It codes for CASKTVSLSYNEQFF.

The rearrangement links TRBV29-1 to TRBJ2-7; D may be TRBD1 (5 bases). The CDR3 contains 13 residues. The V gene lost 5 bases and the J gene lost 9 bases, with 20 bases spanning the gap. Germline CDR1 and CDR2: SQVTM and ANQGSEA. DNA of the CDR3: TGCAGCGTTAAGGGCCAGGGCACCGTCGGGCAGTACTTC. Translation: CSVKGQGTVGQYF.

Here the CDR3 DNA reads TGTGCCAGCAGCTTTCCCGAGGGAATCAGCTCCTACGAGCAGTACTTC. Amino acid sequence: CASSFPEGISSYEQYF. This chain uses TRBV5-4 with TRBJ2-7; weak D call: TRBD2 (5 bases). Trimming pared 2 bases from V and 0 bases from J, leaving 15 bases between. The V gene's germline CDR1 is SGHNT and CDR2 YYREEE (reference sequence). The CDR3 extends over 16 amino acids.

The chain carries TRBV28 and TRBJ1-6; 10 bases line up with TRBD1. The germline CDR1 and CDR2 sequences are MDHEN and SYDVKM. After removal of 10 bases from V and 10 bases from J, the junction contained 10 bases not matched to a gene. The CDR3 covers 14 residues. CDR3 nucleotide sequence: TGTGCCACCGGACCCGGGACAGGGGTGTCACCCCTCCACTTT. Encoded protein: CATGPGTGVSPLHF.

The J gene is TRBJ2-7, the V gene TRBV7-8; maybe TRBD1 (5 bases). Germline V gene data show CDR1 as SGHVS and CDR2 as FQNEAQ. Trimming cost V 1 base and J 0 bases, with 13 bases left between them. The CDR3 has 16 amino acids. For the CDR3, the DNA is TGTGCCAGCAGCTTAGGTTTGACAGTAAGCTCCTACGAGCAGTACTTC. Its protein is CASSLGLTVSSYEQYF.

J is TRBJ2-5 and V is TRBV6-5; 9 positions agree with TRBD2. J gave up 5 bases and V 7 bases, and 8 bases lay outside the gene matches. Germline values: CDR1 MNHEY, CDR2 SVGAGI. CDR3 length: 14 amino acids. CDR3 protein: CASNILAGGETQYF. The CDR3, as DNA: TGTGCCAGCAACATACTAGCGGGTGGGGAGACCCAGTACTTC.

This clone occurred a few times. This rearrangement joins TRBV19 to TRBJ2-7; no definite D call. Deletions cut 3 bases from V and 0 bases from J, with 9 bases between. In germline, CDR1 is LNHDA, CDR2 SQIVND (reference sequence). This CDR3 spans 14 amino acids. DNA for the CDR3: TGTGCCAGTAGTATGGCCTGGCCCTCCTACGAGCAGTACTTC. Translation: CASSMAWPSYEQYF. The variable domain in full, with the rest retrieved from reference TRBV19 and TRBJ2-7, is DGGITQSPKYLFRKEGQNVTLSCEQNLNHDAMYWYRQDPGQGLRLIYYSQIVNDFQKGDIAEGYSVSREKKESFPLTVTSAQKNPTAFYLCASSMAWPSYEQYFGPGTRLTVT.

The chain joins TRBV6-1 to TRBJ2-7, with 8 bases identical to TRBD2. Germline V gene sequence: CDR1 MNHNS, CDR2 SASEGT. This CDR3 region has 14 residues. V shed 5 bases, J shed 3 bases, and the junction held 6 bases outside the gene matches. The CDR3 sequence: CASSSGGGYYEQYF. CDR3 bases: TGTGCCAGCAGTTCGGGGGGGGGCTACTACGAGCAGTACTTC.

CDR3 loop: CASSLDGQAPLYGYTF. CDR3 nucleotides: TGTGCCAGCAGCTTAGATGGGCAGGCCCCCCTCTATGGCTACACCTTC. The chain links TRBV11-2 to TRBJ1-2; D unclear. The CDR3 extends over 16 amino acids. Trimming left V 0 bases short and J 4 bases short, with 15 bases between. Germline CDR1 reads SGHAT; CDR2 reads FQNNGV.

The chain couples TRBV18 to TRBJ2-7; 7 bases fit TRBD1. With 3 bases clipped from V and 3 bases from J, the junction kept 8 bases outside the gene matches. The CDR3 runs to 15 residues. Germline values: CDR1 KGHSH, CDR2 LQKENI. The CDR3 nucleotides read TGTGCCAGCTCACCGCCACAGGGGTCTTACTACGAGCAGTACTTC. It specifies CASSPPQGSYYEQYF.

J is TRBJ2-1 and V is TRBV5-4; the D gene could be TRBD1 or TRBD2 (5 bases each). Looked up from germline, CDR1 is SGHNT and CDR2 is YYREEE (reference sequence). The germline V and J ends were trimmed by 9 bases and 5 bases, with 15 bases remaining between them. This CDR3 spans 13 amino acids. CDR3 loop: CATSGTAHNEQFF. CDR3 in DNA: TGTGCCACTTCCGGGACGGCACACAATGAGCAGTTCTTC.

J is TRBJ1-5 and V is TRBV7-2; D uncertain. The CDR3 sequence is 14 residues long. Trimming pared 4 bases from V and 7 bases from J, leaving 14 bases between. The germline gives CDR1 SGHTA, CDR2 FQGNSA. The CDR3 sequence: CASSYGYVPQPQHF. The CDR3 DNA reads TGTGCCAGCAGCTATGGGTATGTTCCCCAGCCCCAGCATTTT.

This chain uses TRBV7-9 with TRBJ1-2; D is unclear. This CDR3 region has 15 residues. The V gene lost 2 bases and the J gene lost 2 bases, with 12 bases spanning the gap. Looked up from germline, CDR1 is SEHNR and CDR2 is FQNEAQ (reference sequence). The DNA of the CDR3 is TGTGCCAGCAGCTTACCCCGCAGGACCAACTATGGCTACACCTTC. It yields the protein CASSLPRRTNYGYTF.

This clone was seen a handful of times. The rearrangement uses TRBV5-1 and TRBJ1-1, with no clear D. The V end was cut by 4 bases, the J end by 5 bases, with 12 bases between. The CDR3 covers 13 residues. Germline values: CDR1 SGHRS, CDR2 YFSETQ. As DNA, the CDR3 is TGCGCCAGCAGCGCCGGGGTTATAACTGAAGCTTTCTTT. It encodes CASSAGVITEAFF. The full variable domain, in which reference TRBV5-1 and TRBJ1-1 provide the parts outside the CDR3, is KAGVTQTPRYLIKTRGQQVTLSCSPISGHRSVSWYQQTPGQGLQFLFEYFSETQRNKGNFPGRFSGRQFSNSRSEMNVSTLELGDSALYLCASSAGVITEAFFGQGTRLTVV.